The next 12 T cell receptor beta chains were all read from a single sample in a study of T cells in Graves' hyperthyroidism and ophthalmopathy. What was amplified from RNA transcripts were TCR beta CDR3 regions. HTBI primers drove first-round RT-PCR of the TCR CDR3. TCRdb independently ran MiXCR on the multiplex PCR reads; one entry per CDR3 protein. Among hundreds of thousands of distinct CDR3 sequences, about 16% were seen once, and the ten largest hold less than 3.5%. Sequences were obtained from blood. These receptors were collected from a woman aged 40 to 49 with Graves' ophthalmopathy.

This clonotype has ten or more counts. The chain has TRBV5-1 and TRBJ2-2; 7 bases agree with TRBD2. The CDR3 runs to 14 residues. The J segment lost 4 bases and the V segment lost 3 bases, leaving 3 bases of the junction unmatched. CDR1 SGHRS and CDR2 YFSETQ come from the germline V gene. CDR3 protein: CASSWVAGTGELFF. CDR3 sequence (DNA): TGCGCCAGCAGCTGGGTAGCGGGCACCGGGGAGCTGTTTTTT.

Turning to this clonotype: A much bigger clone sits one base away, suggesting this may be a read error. The CDR3 nucleotides read TGTACCAGCAGCCCCCAGCGGCCCTACAATGAGCAGTTCTTC. This translates into CTSSPQRPYNEQFF. J is TRBJ2-1 and V is TRBV7-2; weak D call: TRBD2 (5 bases). The CDR3 sequence is 14 residues long. Trimming took 5 bases from V and 2 from J, leaving 10 bases between them. CDR1 SGHTA and CDR2 FQGNSA come from the germline V gene.

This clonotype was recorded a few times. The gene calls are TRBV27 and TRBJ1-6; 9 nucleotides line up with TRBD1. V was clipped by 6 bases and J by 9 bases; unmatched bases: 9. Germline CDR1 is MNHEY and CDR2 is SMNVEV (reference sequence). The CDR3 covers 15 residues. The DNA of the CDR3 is TGTGCCAGCAGCGCTCCGGGACAGGGTGTTTCACCCCTCCACTTT. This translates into CASSAPGQGVSPLHF.

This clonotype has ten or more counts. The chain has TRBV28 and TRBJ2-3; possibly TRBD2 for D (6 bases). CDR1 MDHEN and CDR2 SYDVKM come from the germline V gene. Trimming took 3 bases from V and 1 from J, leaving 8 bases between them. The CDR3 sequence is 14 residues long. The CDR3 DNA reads TGTGCCAGCAGTTTTGTAGCGGGCACAGATACGCAGTATTTT. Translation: CASSFVAGTDTQYF. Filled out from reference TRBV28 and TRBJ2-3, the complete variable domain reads DVKVTQSSRYLVKRTGEKVFLECVQDMDHENMFWYRQDPGLGLRLIYFSYDVKMKEKGDIPEGYSVSREKKERFSLILESASTNQTSMYLCASSFVAGTDTQYFGPGTRLTVL.

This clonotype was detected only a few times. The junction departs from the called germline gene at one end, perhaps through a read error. The chain's CDR3 is CASSRRGGASPTERFF. In nucleotides, the CDR3 is TGTGCCAGCAGCAGAAGGGGAGGCGCATCCCCCACCGAGCGGTTCTTC. The chain is built from TRBV7-6 and TRBJ2-1, with D possibly TRBD2 on 6 matching bases. The CDR3 contains 16 residues. The germline CDR1 and CDR2 sequences are SGHVS and FNYEAQ.

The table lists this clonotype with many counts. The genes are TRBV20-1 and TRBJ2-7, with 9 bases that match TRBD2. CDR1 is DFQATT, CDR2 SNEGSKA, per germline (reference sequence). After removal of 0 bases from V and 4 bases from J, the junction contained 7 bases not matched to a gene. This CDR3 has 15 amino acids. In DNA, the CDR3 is TGCAGTGCTAGAGAGTTCGCGGGAGGGACATACGAGCAGTACTTC. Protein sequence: CSAREFAGGTYEQYF.

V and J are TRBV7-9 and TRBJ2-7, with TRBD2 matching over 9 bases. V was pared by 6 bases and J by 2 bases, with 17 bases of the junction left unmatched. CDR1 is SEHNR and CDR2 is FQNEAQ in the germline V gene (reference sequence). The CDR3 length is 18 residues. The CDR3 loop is CASSSQQTGLAGPYEQYF. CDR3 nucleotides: TGTGCCAGCAGTTCCCAACAAACCGGGCTAGCGGGACCCTACGAGCAGTACTTC.

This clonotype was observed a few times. The CDR3 DNA follows: TGTGCCAGCAGCTTAGCGGGGTGGCTGGGCACAGATACGCAGTATTTT. This translates into CASSLAGWLGTDTQYF. This chain links TRBV7-9 with TRBJ2-3; D call uncertain. Germline loops: CDR1 SEHNR, CDR2 FQNEAQ (reference sequence). The CDR3 length is 16 residues. Trimming removed 0 bases from V and 1 base from J, with 11 bases in between.

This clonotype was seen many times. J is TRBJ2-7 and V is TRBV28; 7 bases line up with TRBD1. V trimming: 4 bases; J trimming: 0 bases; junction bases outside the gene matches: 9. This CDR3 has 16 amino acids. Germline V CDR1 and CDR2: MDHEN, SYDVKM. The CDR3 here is CASSSRRTGPSYEQYF. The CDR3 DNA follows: TGTGCCAGCAGTTCAAGGCGGACAGGTCCCTCCTACGAGCAGTACTTC.

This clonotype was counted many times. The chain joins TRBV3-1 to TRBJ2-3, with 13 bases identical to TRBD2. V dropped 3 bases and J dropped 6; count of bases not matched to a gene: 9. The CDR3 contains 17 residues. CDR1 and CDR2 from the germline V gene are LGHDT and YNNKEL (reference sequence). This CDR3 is CASSHPRTSGSSDTQYF. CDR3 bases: TGTGCCAGCAGCCATCCCAGGACTAGCGGGAGTTCTGATACGCAGTATTTT.

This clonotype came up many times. For the CDR3, the DNA is TGTGCCTGGAGTGGACAGCGGCCCTCACCCCTCCACTTT. This translates into CAWSGQRPSPLHF. The chain combines TRBV30 with TRBJ1-6, with D perhaps matching TRBD1 (5 bases). The CDR3 is made up of 13 amino acids. Germline loops: CDR1 GTSNPN, CDR2 SVGIG (reference sequence). Trimming shortened V by 1 base and J by 10 bases, and 11 bases separated the two germline ends.

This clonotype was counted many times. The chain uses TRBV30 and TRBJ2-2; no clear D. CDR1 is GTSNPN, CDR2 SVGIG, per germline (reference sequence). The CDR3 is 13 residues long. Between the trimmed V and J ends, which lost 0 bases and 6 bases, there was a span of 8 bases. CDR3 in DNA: TGTGCCTGGAGTGTACAAGGGCCCGGGGAGCTGTTTTTT. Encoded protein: CAWSVQGPGELFF.